Listed below are T cell receptor beta chains from one sample, sequenced in a study of OX40 agonist ivuxolimab in advanced cancers. TCRdb keeps only in-frame clones here, not all; method: immunoSEQ multiplex PCR. The sample shows around 89,000 clones, approximately 90% of them seen only once. The source was CD4+ or CD8+ T cells sorted from blood, collected in a trial of the OX40 agonist ivuxolimab. These receptors all stem from an adult with an advanced solid tumor such as melanoma, head and neck, liver or kidney cancer. CDR3s include the opening cysteine and the closing phenylalanine or tryptophan. The D gene is left open where the match is weak. For some rows the clone size is stated as once, few or many, or as a class when expanded; others skip it.

CDR3 length,D gene,J gene,clone size,V gene,CDR3 DNA,CDR3 protein
14,TRBD1,TRBJ2-2,.,TRBV6-5,TGTGCCAGCAGACAGACAGGGTTGGCCGGGGAGCTGTTTTTT,CASRQTGLAGELFF
13,.,TRBJ1-1,.,TRBV27,TGTGCCAGCAGTTTACTCTACAGGGAGGAAGCTTTCTTT,CASSLLYREEAFF
17,TRBD2,TRBJ2-3,.,TRBV7-2,TGTGCCAGCAGCTTAAATCCTAGCGGGGAAAAAACAGATACGCAGTATTTT,CASSLNPSGEKTDTQYF
14,.,TRBJ2-5,.,TRBV15,TGTGCCACCAGCAGAGGGGGTCCCGAAGAGACCCAGTACTTC,CATSRGGPEETQYF
12,.,TRBJ2-3,.,TRBV19,TGTGCCAGTAGTATCCCCCCTGATACGCAGTATTTT,CASSIPPDTQYF
13,.,TRBJ2-7,.,TRBV2,TGTGCCAGCAGTGACGTTTGGGCTTACGAGCAGTACTTC,CASSDVWAYEQYF
10,.,TRBJ2-7,.,TRBV20-1,TGCAGTGCTAGTTATATCGAGCAGTACTTC,CSASYIEQYF
16,TRBD2,TRBJ2-1,.,TRBV18,TGTGCCAGCTCACCATCTAGCGGGGGCCTCGGCCATGAGCAGTTCTTC,CASSPSSGGLGHEQFF
15,.,TRBJ2-1,.,TRBV7-9,TGTGCCAGCAGCTTGAGAAGCTCTAACTACAATGAGCAGTTCTTC,CASSLRSSNYNEQFF
14,TRBD1,TRBJ2-7,.,TRBV18,TGTGCCAGCTCACCCGGGGACAGGGGAGGCGAGCAGTACTTC,CASSPGDRGGEQYF
12,.,TRBJ2-7,.,TRBV18,TGTGCCAGCTCACCACAGACGGGGGAGCAGTACTTC,CASSPQTGEQYF
13,TRBD1,TRBJ2-3,.,TRBV29-1,TGCAGCGTTGAAGGGACAGGGATAGATACGCAGTATTTT,CSVEGTGIDTQYF
18,TRBD1,TRBJ1-6,.,TRBV5-1,TGCGCCAGCAGCCGCGGGACAGGGGCGGACTCCTATAATTCACCCCTCCACTTT,CASSRGTGADSYNSPLHF
14,.,TRBJ1-1,.,TRBV27,TGTGCCAGCAGTTTATCCTGGGCGAACACTGAAGCTTTCTTT,CASSLSWANTEAFF
15,TRBD1,TRBJ2-7,.,TRBV7-2,TGTGCCAGCAGCCCAGGACAGGGGAGCTCCTACGAGCAGTACTTC,CASSPGQGSSYEQYF
15,TRBD1,TRBJ1-2,.,TRBV27,TGTGCCAGCAGTTTAAGGGGGACAGGGAGCTATGGCTACACCTTC,CASSLRGTGSYGYTF
14,.,TRBJ1-1,.,TRBV10-1,TGCGCCAGCAGTGAGTGGGGGGCCAACACTGAAGCTTTCTTT,CASSEWGANTEAFF
13,TRBD2,TRBJ2-5,once,TRBV11-3,TGTGCCAGCAGCAGTAGCGGGGGAGAGACCCAGTACTTC,CASSSSGGETQYF
12,.,TRBJ2-5,.,TRBV28,TGTGCCAGCCAGGGGTTCCAAGAGACCCAGTACTTC,CASQGFQETQYF
16,TRBD1,TRBJ1-5,once,TRBV19,TGTGCCAGTAGTATAGGGGCGACAGGGGGAGTTAGGCCCCAGCATTTT,CASSIGATGGVRPQHF
13,TRBD1,TRBJ1-1,.,TRBV5-1,TGCGCCAGCAGCGGAGGGACAGGGGGTATGACTTTCTTT,CASSGGTGGMTFF
15,.,TRBJ1-4,.,TRBV15,TGTGCCACCAGTAGGAGGGGGGCGGCTAATGAAAAACTGTTTTTT,CATSRRGAANEKLFF
15,.,TRBJ1-1,few,TRBV25-1,TGTGCCAGCAGCGCAGCAATTCATATGAACACTGAAGCTTTCTTT,CASSAAIHMNTEAFF
14,.,TRBJ1-3,once,TRBV6-1,TGTGCCAGCAGTGAAGCAGGCGCTGGAAACACCATATATTTT,CASSEAGAGNTIYF
13,.,TRBJ2-5,.,TRBV5-4,TGTGCCAGCAGCTTCGAAAGGGGAGAGACCCAGTACTTC,CASSFERGETQYF
14,.,TRBJ2-7,.,TRBV2,TGTGCCAGCAGTGTACAGCGGACCACCTACGAGCAGTACTTC,CASSVQRTTYEQYF
16,.,TRBJ2-1,.,TRBV4-3,TGCGCCAGCAGCCAAGTTCTAGGGAGCTCCTACAATGAGCAGTTCTTC,CASSQVLGSSYNEQFF
19,.,TRBJ2-3,.,TRBV4-3,TGCGCCAGCAGCCCTGGCTCCGGCTCCGGGACTGGATCTCGAGATACGCAGTATTTT,CASSPGSGSGTGSRDTQYF
14,.,TRBJ1-1,.,TRBV10-3,TGTGCCATCGGCACTCAGGGTGGGAGCACTGAAGCTTTCTTT,CAIGTQGGSTEAFF
15,.,TRBJ2-2,.,TRBV30,TGTGCCTGGACAAAAGGCCCGGGGTTCACCGGGGAGCTGTTTTTT,CAWTKGPGFTGELFF
14,.,TRBJ1-2,.,TRBV9,TGTGCCAGCAGCGTAGATTTCGGGGACTATGGCTACACCTTC,CASSVDFGDYGYTF
17,.,TRBJ1-2,.,TRBV28,TGTGCCAGCAGCCCTTGGAGGACAGACCCGGGACGGCGGGGCTACACCTTC,CASSPWRTDPGRRGYTF
13,.,TRBJ2-3,.,TRBV6-5,TGTGCCACCAAGTTTCCGAGCACAGATACGCAGTATTTT,CATKFPSTDTQYF
14,.,TRBJ1-1,.,TRBV6-1,TGTGCCAGCACCATGAGCCTATTGAACACTGAAGCTTTCTTT,CASTMSLLNTEAFF
16,.,TRBJ1-3,.,TRBV15,TGTGCCACCAGCAGAGGAGCCCTTAGTGGAGGAAACACCATATATTTT,CATSRGALSGGNTIYF
16,TRBD2,TRBJ2-1,.,TRBV10-1,TGCGCCAGCAGACCTGGACTAGCGGGAGGAGACAATGAGCAGTTCTTC,CASRPGLAGGDNEQFF
15,TRBD2,TRBJ2-1,.,TRBV23-1,TGCGCCAGCAGTCAGACTAGCGGGGTCTACAATGAGCAGTTCTTC,CASSQTSGVYNEQFF
14,.,TRBJ1-3,.,TRBV10-3,TGTGCCATCAGTGAGGCCCTCACGCTAAACACCATATATTTT,CAISEALTLNTIYF
14,TRBD1,TRBJ2-7,few,TRBV10-3,TGTGCCATCAGTTCGGGACAGAGACCCTACGAGCAGTACTTC,CAISSGQRPYEQYF
14,.,TRBJ1-1,.,TRBV10-3,TGTGCCATCAGTGAGATACCCCCAAACACTGAAGCTTTCTTT,CAISEIPPNTEAFF
15,TRBD1,TRBJ1-5,.,TRBV5-4,TGTGCCACTGGAGACGGGACAGGGTTCAACCAGCCCCAGCATTTT,CATGDGTGFNQPQHF
15,.,TRBJ1-1,.,TRBV9,TGTGCCAGCAGCGTAGTAGGTCTGGGGTACACTGAAGCTTTCTTT,CASSVVGLGYTEAFF
13,TRBD1,TRBJ2-1,.,TRBV5-1,TGCGCCAGCAGCCAAGACAGGGTCAATGAGCAGTTCTTC,CASSQDRVNEQFF
13,.,TRBJ1-5,few,TRBV19,TGTGCCAGTAGTATAGTTCTCAATCAGCCCCAGCATTTT,CASSIVLNQPQHF
15,TRBD1,TRBJ2-1,.,TRBV7-2,TGTGCCAGCAGCAAACAGGGGGCTTCCTACAATGAGCAGTTCTTC,CASSKQGASYNEQFF
14,TRBD1,TRBJ2-7,.,TRBV18,TGTGCCAGCTCACCCCCAGGGGGCGCATACGAGCAGTACTTC,CASSPPGGAYEQYF
15,TRBD2,TRBJ2-3,.,TRBV4-1,TGCGCCAGCAGCCTAGGACTAGCGGGGACAGATACGCAGTATTTT,CASSLGLAGTDTQYF
16,TRBD2,TRBJ2-1,.,TRBV9,TGTGCCAGCAGCCCTCTGCGGGAGGGCCTCGACAATGAGCAGTTCTTC,CASSPLREGLDNEQFF
17,.,TRBJ2-7,once,TRBV30,TGTGCCTGGAGTACCTTTTCTTGGGACCAGAGCTCCTACGAGCAGTACTTC,CAWSTFSWDQSSYEQYF
17,TRBD1,TRBJ2-3,.,TRBV7-8,TGTGCCAGCAGCTTACGACAGGGGGGCCTCAACACAGATACGCAGTATTTT,CASSLRQGGLNTDTQYF
13,TRBD1,TRBJ1-2,.,TRBV9,TGTGCCAGCAGCGTAGGGCAGGGGGATCGCTACACCTTC,CASSVGQGDRYTF
15,TRBD2,TRBJ2-5,.,TRBV6-6,TGTGCCAGCAGCAAACTAGCGGGAGGGTTGGAGACCCAGTACTTC,CASSKLAGGLETQYF
14,.,TRBJ2-4,.,TRBV7-2,TGTGCCAGCAGCCAACGGGTATTAGATAACATTCAGTACTTC,CASSQRVLDNIQYF